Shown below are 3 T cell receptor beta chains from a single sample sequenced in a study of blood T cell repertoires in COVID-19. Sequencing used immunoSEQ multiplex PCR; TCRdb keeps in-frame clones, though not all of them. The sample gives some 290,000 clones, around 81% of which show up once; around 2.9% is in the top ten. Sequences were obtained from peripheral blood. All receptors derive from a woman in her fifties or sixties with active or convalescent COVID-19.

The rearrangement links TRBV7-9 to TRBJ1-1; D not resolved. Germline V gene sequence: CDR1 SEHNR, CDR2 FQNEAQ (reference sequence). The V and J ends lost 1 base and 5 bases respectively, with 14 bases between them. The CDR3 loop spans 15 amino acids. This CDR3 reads CASSLVPGRQTEAFF. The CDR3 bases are TGTGCCAGCAGCTTAGTACCGGGAAGGCAGACTGAAGCTTTCTTT.

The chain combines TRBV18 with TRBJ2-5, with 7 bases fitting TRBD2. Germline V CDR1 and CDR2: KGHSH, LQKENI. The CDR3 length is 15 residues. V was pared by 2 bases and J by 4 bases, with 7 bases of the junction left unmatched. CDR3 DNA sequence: TGTGCCAGCTCACCAACGACTAGCCAGGGAGAGACCCAGTACTTC. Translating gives CASSPTTSQGETQYF.

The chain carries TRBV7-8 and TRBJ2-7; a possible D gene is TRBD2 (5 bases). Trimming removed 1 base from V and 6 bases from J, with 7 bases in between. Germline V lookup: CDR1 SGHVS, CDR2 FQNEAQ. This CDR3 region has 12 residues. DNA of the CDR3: TGTGCCAGCAGCTTAGGAGGGAGCGAGCAGTACTTC. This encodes CASSLGGSEQYF.